This T cell receptor (beta chain) was recovered during a study of response to subunit inactivated influenza vaccine. The table lists this clonotype with many counts. TCRdb reanalysed the RT-PCR reads using MiXCR and keeps one entry per CDR3 protein. The table has about 570,000 distinct CDR3 sequences, around 11% seen once. This sample also appeared in a second study, on T cells expressing NK-cell markers. That work adds: A 5'RACE template switching approach incorporating UMIs was used to make TCR beta cDNA. Each TCR beta repertoire originated in sorted T cells that were CD3+CD56+NKG2C+, CD3+CD56+NKG2C- or CD3+CD56-NKG2C+. Of eight sequenced donors, seven were HCMV-seropositive and one HCMV-seronegative. Among the experiments, several used an anti-gamma-delta TCR antibody to restrict sorting to alpha-beta TCR T cells. Among CD8+ T cells from several donors, dominant NKG2C+ clonotypes accounted for roughly 1.0-8%.

The clonotype comes from a man between 45 and 60 years old who received an inactivated influenza vaccine. This specimen consisted of PBMCs from blood, obtained on the day of vaccination.

CDR3: CASSLGFQHNTDTQYF. The CDR3 DNA is TGTGCCAGCAGCTTAGGGTTCCAACACAACACAGATACGCAGTATTTT. This chain links TRBV7-6 with TRBJ2-3; D is ambiguous. The CDR3 contains 16 residues. Germline assignment: CDR1 SGHVS and CDR2 FNYEAQ. The V end lost 1 base, the J end lost 2 bases, and 13 bases lay between the germline ends.